These T cell receptor beta chains were read from a single sample in a study of cytomegalovirus exposure and HLA in healthy donors. TCRdb's copy holds only in-frame clones and misses some; the assay was immunoSEQ multiplex PCR. The sample includes under 130,000 clones, 74% of them seen just once. Sequenced: PBMCs. The receptors here all came from a man in his fifties or sixties in good health and CMV-seropositive. Both conserved end residues are part of each CDR3. The order of the fields is D gene, clone size, V gene, J gene, CDR3 DNA, CDR3 protein. A D gene is named only where the DNA matches it firmly. Rows may omit the clone size; those that give it use once, few, many or a size class.

-	-	TRBV6-1	TRBJ2-7	TGTGCCAGCAGAATGGGCTACGAGCAGTACTTC	CASRMGYEQYF
-	once	TRBV10-3	TRBJ1-1	TGTGCCATCAGTGAAACTAGGGACAATGAGGCTTTCTTT	CAISETRDNEAFF
-	few	TRBV20-1	TRBJ2-5	TGCAGTGGGCAGGTGGAAGAGACCCAGTACTTC	CSGQVEETQYF
TRBD1	-	TRBV6-6	TRBJ1-6	TGTGCCAGCAGCCACGGGACAGGGGGATATTCACCCCTCCACTTT	CASSHGTGGYSPLHF
TRBD2	-	TRBV2	TRBJ2-2	TGTGCCACCTCCTGGGGGGGAACGAACACCGGGGAGCTGTTTTTT	CATSWGGTNTGELFF
TRBD2	-	TRBV4-1	TRBJ2-5	TGCGCCAGCAGCCCCCTTACGGGGGGGCGGAAAGAGACCCAGTACTTC	CASSPLTGGRKETQYF
-	-	TRBV2	TRBJ1-3	TGTGCCAGCAGAAGAAGGGGATCCGGAAACACCATATATTTT	CASRRRGSGNTIYF
-	-	TRBV2	TRBJ1-5	TGTGCCAGCAGGCGGGTGTCCAATCAGCCCCAGCATTTT	CASRRVSNQPQHF
TRBD1	few	TRBV5-8	TRBJ1-6	TGTGCCAGCAGCCGGGACAGGGACTCACCCCTCCACTTT	CASSRDRDSPLHF
TRBD1	-	TRBV12-5	TRBJ2-3	TGTGCTAGTGGTTTCCTACCGGGACAGGGAGGTAGCCCAGATACGCAGTATTTT	CASGFLPGQGGSPDTQYF
-	-	TRBV5-1	TRBJ2-4	TGCGCCAGCAGCCTCGGGACATTGGGGGCCAAAAACATTCAGTACTTC	CASSLGTLGAKNIQYF
-	-	TRBV5-1	TRBJ1-4	TGCGCCAGTGGGAGGGTATCTAATGAAAAACTGTTTTTT	CASGRVSNEKLFF
-	-	TRBV6-5	TRBJ1-1	TGTGCCAGCAGTTACCCTTTCGGGGAGAACACTGAAGCTTTCTTT	CASSYPFGENTEAFF
TRBD2	once	TRBV4-1	TRBJ2-7	TGCGCCAGCAGCCAAGGGGCACTAGCGGGAGGGCCGAGCGAGCAGTACTTC	CASSQGALAGGPSEQYF
-	-	TRBV9	TRBJ1-6	TGTGCCAGCAGCGATGGGAGGGGGGATTCACCCCTCCACTTT	CASSDGRGDSPLHF
TRBD2	-	TRBV7-6	TRBJ2-1	TGTGCCAGCAGCTTAAGTAGAAGCGGGAGCTCCTACAATGAGCAGTTCTTC	CASSLSRSGSSYNEQFF
-	-	TRBV7-2	TRBJ1-3	TGTGCCAGCAGCTCGACAGCTGCTGGAAACACCATATATTTT	CASSSTAAGNTIYF
TRBD1	few	TRBV4-1	TRBJ1-2	TGCGCCAGCAGCCAAGATTCCGGGACAGCAATCTATGGCTACACCTTC	CASSQDSGTAIYGYTF
TRBD2	-	TRBV11-3	TRBJ2-1	TGTGCCAGCAGCCTGATAGCGGGAGCCTACAATGAGCAGTTCTTC	CASSLIAGAYNEQFF
-	-	TRBV6-5	TRBJ2-2	TGTGCCAGCAGTTACTGGGCGGGGATCGACACCGGGGAGCTGTTTTTT	CASSYWAGIDTGELFF
TRBD1	-	TRBV5-1	TRBJ2-5	TGCGCCAGCAGCCTCACAGGGGGACAGACACAAGAGACCCAGTACTTC	CASSLTGGQTQETQYF
-	-	TRBV5-1	TRBJ1-2	TGCGCCAGCAGCTTGTCTAGGGGCGAGGATGGCTACACCTTC	CASSLSRGEDGYTF
-	-	TRBV2	TRBJ1-2	TGTGCCAGCAGTGTGGGGCAGGACCTCGACTACACCTTC	CASSVGQDLDYTF
TRBD1	few	TRBV7-3	TRBJ1-1	TGTGCCAGCAGCTTGACAGGGGGCTTGAACACTGAAGCTTTCTTT	CASSLTGGLNTEAFF
-	-	TRBV6-5	TRBJ1-2	TGTGCCAGCATTGGTGAGAGGGGCTACACCTTC	CASIGERGYTF